Presented here are 14 T cell receptor beta chains from one specimen sequenced in a study of shared clonotypes between healthy human individuals. Generated by immunoSEQ multiplex PCR, the TCRdb table keeps only in-frame clones and is missing some. The table has about 1 million clones, around 76% seen once; the top ten hold 1.4% to 1.5%. Sequenced sample: memory CD4+ T cells sorted from blood. Described subset: CD45RA-negative fraction. Source of these receptors: a man aged 18-30 years in good health.

The chain recombines TRBV2 with TRBJ2-7; D is uncertain. V gave up 5 bases and J gave up 7 bases, with 9 bases separating them. The germline V gene has CDR1 SNHLY and CDR2 FYNNEI. This CDR3 spans 11 amino acids. In nucleotides, the CDR3 is TGTGCCAGCAGTTACAACCGGGAGCAGTACTTC. Its protein product is CASSYNREQYF. The entire variable domain, with the rest obtained from reference TRBV2 and TRBJ2-7, is as follows: EPEVTQTPSHQVTQMGQEVILRCVPISNHLYFYWYRQILGQKVEFLVSFYNNEISEKSEIFDDQFSVERPDGSNFTLKIRSTKLEDSAMYFCASSYNREQYFGPGTRLTVT.

The J gene is TRBJ2-7, the V gene TRBV5-1, with D perhaps matching TRBD1 or TRBD2 (6 bases each). This CDR3 comprises 15 residues. The germline gives CDR1 SGHRS, CDR2 YFSETQ. V was pared by 4 bases and J by 3 bases, with 17 bases between. The CDR3, as DNA: TGCGCCAGCAGCCCCCGGGGGCGGGCGGTCTACGAGCAGTACTTC. Protein: CASSPRGRAVYEQYF.

The chain employs TRBV19 and TRBJ2-2, with 9 positions matching TRBD1. The CDR3 totals 16 residues. Germline V lookup: CDR1 LNHDA, CDR2 SQIVND (reference sequence). V lost 6 bases, J lost 4 bases, and 9 bases stayed unmatched. CDR3 protein: CASSQPTGGGTGELFF. For the CDR3, the DNA is TGTGCCAGTAGCCAACCGACAGGGGGGGGCACCGGGGAGCTGTTTTTT.

The gene calls are TRBV15 and TRBJ2-7, with 8 nucleotides matching TRBD2. The germline gives CDR1 LNHNV, CDR2 YYDKDF (reference sequence). V lost 0 bases, J lost 3 bases, and 4 bases stayed unmatched. CDR3 length equals 15 residues. CDR3 loop: CATSREGLADYEQYF. Written as DNA, the CDR3 is TGTGCCACCAGCAGAGAAGGACTAGCTGACTACGAGCAGTACTTC.

The chain joins TRBV10-2 to TRBJ2-4, with 14 bases that match TRBD2. Germline V gives CDR1 WSHSY, CDR2 SAAADI. This CDR3 has 18 residues. J was trimmed by 4 bases and V by 5 bases; bases with no gene match: 10. This chain's CDR3 is CASSSQTSGGARKNIQYF. For the CDR3, the DNA is TGCGCCAGCAGTAGTCAGACTAGCGGGGGGGCCCGGAAAAACATTCAGTACTTC.

V usage is TRBV19 and J usage is TRBJ1-1, with D possibly TRBD1 on 6 matching bases. V lost 5 bases to trimming and J lost 11 bases, with 18 bases between them. The CDR3 consists of 13 residues. Germline lookup yields CDR1 LNHDA and CDR2 SQIVND (reference sequence). The CDR3 loop is CASSVNRAYGAFF. CDR3 bases: TGTGCCAGTAGTGTAAACAGGGCCTACGGGGCTTTCTTT.

This chain joins TRBV10-3 and TRBJ2-2; possibly TRBD1 or TRBD2 for D (5 bases each). CDR1 is ENHRY, CDR2 SYGVKD, per germline. The CDR3 extends over 16 amino acids. Deletions cut 4 bases from V and 6 bases from J, with 18 bases between. CDR3 in amino acids: CAISATQGIGAGELFF. DNA of the CDR3: TGTGCCATCAGTGCAACCCAGGGAATCGGGGCCGGGGAGCTGTTTTTT.

V is TRBV25-1 and J is TRBJ2-3; TRBD1 matches at 9 bases. Germline V CDR1 and CDR2: MGHDK, SYGVNS. This CDR3 comprises 15 residues. Losses at the gene ends were 6 bases for V and 1 base for J; bases not matched to a gene: 5. The CDR3 is CASRPRTGGTDTQYF. The CDR3 DNA is TGTGCCAGCAGACCCCGGACAGGGGGCACAGATACGCAGTATTTT.

CDR3 sequence (DNA): TGTGCCATCAGTCCCGGGACTAGCGGGGGGGTCGGAGAGACCCAGTACTTC. This codes for CAISPGTSGGVGETQYF. This chain uses TRBV10-3 with TRBJ2-5; 16 bases line up with TRBD2. The germline V gene encodes CDR1 ENHRY and CDR2 SYGVKD. Germline trimming cut 5 bases from V and 4 bases from J; bases unmatched to any gene: 7. The CDR3 has 17 amino acids.

This chain connects TRBV2 to TRBJ2-1; TRBD1 agrees at 7 bases. In germline, CDR1 is SNHLY, CDR2 FYNNEI. This CDR3 is 16 amino acids long. The trim removed 5 bases at V and 0 bases at J, leaving 7 bases unmatched. This chain's CDR3 is CASSPLTGNSYNEQFF. Here the CDR3 DNA reads TGTGCCAGCAGTCCGCTGACAGGGAACTCCTACAATGAGCAGTTCTTC.

V and J are TRBV19 and TRBJ1-2; unclear D gene. Trimming pared 2 bases from V and 13 bases from J, leaving 8 bases between. Germline V lookup: CDR1 LNHDA, CDR2 SQIVND (reference sequence). The CDR3 is made up of 10 amino acids. The CDR3 sequence: CASSIWEFTF. The DNA for the CDR3 is TGTGCCAGTAGTATATGGGAGTTCACCTTC.

Regarding this clone: At the DNA level, this CDR3 is encoded by other sequences in the same sample as well. The chain uses TRBV9 and TRBJ2-3; tentatively, D is TRBD2 (6 bases). V was pared by 0 bases and J by 3 bases, with 11 bases between. The CDR3 runs to 15 residues. Germline V gene sequence: CDR1 SGDLS, CDR2 YYNGEE. The CDR3 DNA follows: TGTGCCAGCAGCGTAGGACTGACTAGTACAGATACGCAGTATTTT. This gives the protein CASSVGLTSTDTQYF.

This clone occurred once. J is TRBJ1-2 and V is TRBV11-2; D is unclear. CDR1 is SGHAT and CDR2 is FQNNGV in the germline V gene. The CDR3 has 15 residues. V was clipped by 0 bases and J by 4 bases, with 12 bases between them. The CDR3 DNA reads TGTGCCAGCAGCTTAGATCGTAGGGTATTCTATGGCTACACCTTC. Translating it yields CASSLDRRVFYGYTF.

This clone was recorded a few times. The rearrangement joins TRBV10-3 to TRBJ1-2, with TRBD1 as a possible D gene (6 bases). The germline V gene has CDR1 ENHRY and CDR2 SYGVKD. V lost 6 bases and J lost 8, with 13 bases in between. This CDR3 is built from 12 residues. CDR3 sequence reads: CAIRGEGGGYTF. The CDR3 DNA sequence: TGTGCCATCAGAGGGGAGGGGGGCGGCTACACCTTC.